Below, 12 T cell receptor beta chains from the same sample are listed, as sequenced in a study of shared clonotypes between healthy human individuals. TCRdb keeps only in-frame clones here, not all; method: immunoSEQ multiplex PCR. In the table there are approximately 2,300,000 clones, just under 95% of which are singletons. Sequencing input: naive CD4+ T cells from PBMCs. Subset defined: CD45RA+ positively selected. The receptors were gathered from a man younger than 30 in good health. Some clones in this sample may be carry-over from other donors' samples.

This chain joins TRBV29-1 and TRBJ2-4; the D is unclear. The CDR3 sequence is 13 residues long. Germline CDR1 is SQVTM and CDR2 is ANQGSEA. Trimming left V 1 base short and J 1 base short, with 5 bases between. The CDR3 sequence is CSVEAQAKNIQYF. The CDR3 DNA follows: TGCAGCGTTGAAGCTCAGGCCAAAAACATTCAGTACTTC.

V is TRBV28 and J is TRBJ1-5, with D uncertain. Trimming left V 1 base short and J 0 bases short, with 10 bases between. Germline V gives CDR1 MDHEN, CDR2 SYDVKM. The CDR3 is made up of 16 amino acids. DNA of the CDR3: TGTGCCAGCAGTTTATACCCGTGGTCTAGCAATCAGCCCCAGCATTTT. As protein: CASSLYPWSSNQPQHF.

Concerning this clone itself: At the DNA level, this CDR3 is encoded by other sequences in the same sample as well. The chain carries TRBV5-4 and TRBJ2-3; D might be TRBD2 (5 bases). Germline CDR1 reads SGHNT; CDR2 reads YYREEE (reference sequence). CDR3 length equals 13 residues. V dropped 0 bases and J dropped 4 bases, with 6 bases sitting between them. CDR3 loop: CASSLAGADTQYF. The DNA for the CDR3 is TGTGCCAGCAGCTTGGCCGGGGCAGATACGCAGTATTTT.

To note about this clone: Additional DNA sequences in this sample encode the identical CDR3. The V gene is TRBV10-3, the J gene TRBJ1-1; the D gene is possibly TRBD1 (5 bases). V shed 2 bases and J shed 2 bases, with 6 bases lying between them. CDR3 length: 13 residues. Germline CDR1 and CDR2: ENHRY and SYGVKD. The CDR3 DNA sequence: TGTGCCATCAGTGAGACAGGAAACACTGAAGCTTTCTTT. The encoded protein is CAISETGNTEAFF.

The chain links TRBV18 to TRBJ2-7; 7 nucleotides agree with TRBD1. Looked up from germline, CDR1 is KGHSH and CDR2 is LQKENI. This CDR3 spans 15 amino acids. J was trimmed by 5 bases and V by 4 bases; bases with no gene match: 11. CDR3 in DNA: TGTGCCAGCTCACGTCCAGGGGGACCCCCCCACGAGCAGTACTTC. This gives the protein CASSRPGGPPHEQYF.

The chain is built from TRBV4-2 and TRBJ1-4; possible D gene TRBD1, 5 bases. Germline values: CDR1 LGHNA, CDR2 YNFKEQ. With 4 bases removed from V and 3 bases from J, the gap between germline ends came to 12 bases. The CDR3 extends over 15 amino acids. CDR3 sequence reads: CASSRLGTSNEKLFF. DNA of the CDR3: TGTGCCAGCAGCCGCCTGGGGACGTCTAATGAAAAACTGTTTTTT.

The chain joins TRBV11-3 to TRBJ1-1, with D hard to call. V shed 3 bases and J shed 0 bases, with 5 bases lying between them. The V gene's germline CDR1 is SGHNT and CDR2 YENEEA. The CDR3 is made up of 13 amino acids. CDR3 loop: CASSFGLNTEAFF. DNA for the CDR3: TGTGCCAGCAGCTTTGGGTTGAACACTGAAGCTTTCTTT.

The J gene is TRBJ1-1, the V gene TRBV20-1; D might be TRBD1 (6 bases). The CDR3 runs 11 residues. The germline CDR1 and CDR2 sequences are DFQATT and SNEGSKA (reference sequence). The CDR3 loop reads CRTNRGAEAFF. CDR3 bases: TGCAGAACTAATAGGGGGGCTGAAGCTTTCTTT.

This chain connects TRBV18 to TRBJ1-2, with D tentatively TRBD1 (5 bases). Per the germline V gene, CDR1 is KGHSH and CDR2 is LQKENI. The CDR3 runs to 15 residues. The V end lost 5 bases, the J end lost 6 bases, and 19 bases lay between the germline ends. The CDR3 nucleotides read TGTGCCAGCTCAACCAGCAGCGGGGCTTATGATGGCTACACCTTC. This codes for CASSTSSGAYDGYTF.

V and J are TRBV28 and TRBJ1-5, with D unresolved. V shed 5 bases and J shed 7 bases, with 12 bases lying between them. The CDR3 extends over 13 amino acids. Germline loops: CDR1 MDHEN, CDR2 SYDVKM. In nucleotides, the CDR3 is TGTGCCAGCAGTCGGGCCCGAGGGCAGCCCCAGCATTTT. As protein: CASSRARGQPQHF.

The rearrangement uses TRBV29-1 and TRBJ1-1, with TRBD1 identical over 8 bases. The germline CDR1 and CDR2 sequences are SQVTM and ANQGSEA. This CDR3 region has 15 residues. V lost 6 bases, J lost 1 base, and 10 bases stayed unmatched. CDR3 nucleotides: TGCAGCGTAGGACAGGGTCGCTCGGGGAACACTGAAGCTTTCTTT. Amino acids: CSVGQGRSGNTEAFF.

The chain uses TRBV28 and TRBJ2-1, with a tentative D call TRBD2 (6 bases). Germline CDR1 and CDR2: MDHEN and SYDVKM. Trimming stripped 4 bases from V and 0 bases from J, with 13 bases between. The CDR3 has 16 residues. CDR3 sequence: CASSSLASDSYNEQFF. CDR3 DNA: TGTGCCAGCAGTTCGCTGGCTAGCGACTCCTACAATGAGCAGTTCTTC.